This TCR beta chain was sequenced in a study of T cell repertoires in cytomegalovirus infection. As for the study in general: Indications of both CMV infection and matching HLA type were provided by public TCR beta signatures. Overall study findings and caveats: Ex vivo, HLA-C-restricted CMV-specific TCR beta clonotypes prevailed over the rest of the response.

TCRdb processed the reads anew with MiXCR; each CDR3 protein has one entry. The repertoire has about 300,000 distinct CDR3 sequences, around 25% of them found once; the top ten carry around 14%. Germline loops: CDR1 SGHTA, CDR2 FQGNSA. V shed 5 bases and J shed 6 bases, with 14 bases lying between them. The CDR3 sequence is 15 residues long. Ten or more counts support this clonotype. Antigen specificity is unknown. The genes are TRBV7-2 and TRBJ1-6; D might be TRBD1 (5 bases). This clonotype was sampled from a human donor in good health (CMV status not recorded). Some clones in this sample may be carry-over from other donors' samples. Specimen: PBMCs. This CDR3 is CASSPGGIGNSPLHF. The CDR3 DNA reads TGTGCCAGCAGCCCCGGGGGGATCGGTAATTCACCCCTCCACTTT.